The T cell receptor (beta chain) described here comes from a study of T-cell memory formation after mild COVID-19. Turning to the study itself: Largely donor-specific sequence clusters came from two donors. Study-level points and caveats: CD4+ contracting clones were found mainly in CM and EM, and CD8+ ones in EMRA. CD4/CD8 balance held among clones contracting day 15 to 85, and later expanders leaned CD4+. That cross-reactive memory joined was suggested by some responding clones appearing in pre-infection memory.

In regard to this clonotype: The antigen is undetermined.

Via MiXCR, TCRdb re-called the 5' RACE reads, giving one row per CDR3 protein. The table has fewer than 450,000 distinct CDR3 sequences, roughly 26% seen once. The CDR3 spans 18 residues. The V and J ends lost 1 base and 0 bases, in that order; junction bases with no gene match: 6. Germline CDR1 KGHDR, CDR2 SFDVKD. The chain employs TRBV24-1 and TRBJ1-3; 9 bases are a match to TRBD1. The receptor was derived from an adult woman who had mild COVID-19 (a few samples of this study predate the infection). Cell type and time point are not known. Sequencing input: PBMCs or a T cell subset sorted from them (not recorded which). The CDR3 region has the DNA TGTGCCACCAGTGATTTCAGGACAGGGGCCAACTCTGGAAACACCATATATTTT. It encodes CATSDFRTGANSGNTIYF.